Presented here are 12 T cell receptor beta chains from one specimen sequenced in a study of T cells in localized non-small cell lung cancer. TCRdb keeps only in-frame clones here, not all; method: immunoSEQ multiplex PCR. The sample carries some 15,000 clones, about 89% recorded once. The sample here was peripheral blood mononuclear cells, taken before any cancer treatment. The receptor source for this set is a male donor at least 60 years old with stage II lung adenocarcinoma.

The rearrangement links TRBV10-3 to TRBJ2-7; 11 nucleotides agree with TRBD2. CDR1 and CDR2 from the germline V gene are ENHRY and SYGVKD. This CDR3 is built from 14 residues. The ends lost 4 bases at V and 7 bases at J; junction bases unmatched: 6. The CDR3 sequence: CAISVAGGRGEQYF. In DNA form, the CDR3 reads TGTGCCATCAGTGTAGCGGGAGGGAGGGGAGAGCAGTACTTC.

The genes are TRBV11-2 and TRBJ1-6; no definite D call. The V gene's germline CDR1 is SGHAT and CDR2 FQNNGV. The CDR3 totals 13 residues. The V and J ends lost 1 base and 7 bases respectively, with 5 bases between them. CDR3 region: CASSLVGNSPLHF. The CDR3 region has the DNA TGTGCCAGCAGCTTAGTGGGGAATTCACCCCTCCACTTT.

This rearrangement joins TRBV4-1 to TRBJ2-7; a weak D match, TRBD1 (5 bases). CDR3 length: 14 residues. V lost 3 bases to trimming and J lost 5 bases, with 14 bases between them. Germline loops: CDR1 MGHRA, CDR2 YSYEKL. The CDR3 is CASSHQGNGNEQYF. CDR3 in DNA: TGCGCCAGCAGCCACCAGGGAAATGGGAACGAGCAGTACTTC.

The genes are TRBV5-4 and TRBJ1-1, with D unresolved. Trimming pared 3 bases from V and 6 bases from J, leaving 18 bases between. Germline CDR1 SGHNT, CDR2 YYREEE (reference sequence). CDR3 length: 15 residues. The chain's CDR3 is CASSSGGWEVAEAFF. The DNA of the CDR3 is TGTGCCAGCAGCTCGGGTGGGTGGGAGGTCGCTGAAGCTTTCTTT.

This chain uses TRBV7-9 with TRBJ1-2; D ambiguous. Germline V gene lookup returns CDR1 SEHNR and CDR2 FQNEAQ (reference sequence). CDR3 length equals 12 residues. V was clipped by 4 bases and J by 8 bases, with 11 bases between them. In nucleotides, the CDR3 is TGTGCCAGCAGCTCACTGACGGAGGGCTACACCTTC. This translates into CASSSLTEGYTF.

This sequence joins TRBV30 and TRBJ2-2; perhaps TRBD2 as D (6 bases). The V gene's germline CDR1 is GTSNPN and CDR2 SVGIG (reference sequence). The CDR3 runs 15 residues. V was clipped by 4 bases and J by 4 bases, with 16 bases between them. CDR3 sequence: CAWKERVLLTGELFF. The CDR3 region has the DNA TGTGCCTGGAAGGAGCGGGTGCTGCTCACCGGGGAGCTGTTTTTT.

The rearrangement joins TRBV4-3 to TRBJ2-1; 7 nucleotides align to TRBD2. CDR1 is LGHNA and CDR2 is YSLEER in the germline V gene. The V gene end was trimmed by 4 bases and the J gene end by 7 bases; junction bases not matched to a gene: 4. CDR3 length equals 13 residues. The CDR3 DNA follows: TGCGCCAGCAGCCCGTGGACTAGTAATGAGCAGTTCTTC. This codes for CASSPWTSNEQFF.

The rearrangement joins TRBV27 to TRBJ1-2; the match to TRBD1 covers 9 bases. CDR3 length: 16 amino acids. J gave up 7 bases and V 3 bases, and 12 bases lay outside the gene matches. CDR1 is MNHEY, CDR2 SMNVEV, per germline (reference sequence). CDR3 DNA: TGTGCCAGCAGTTTGTTTACAGGGGGCGGATCTGCTGGCTACACCTTC. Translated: CASSLFTGGGSAGYTF.

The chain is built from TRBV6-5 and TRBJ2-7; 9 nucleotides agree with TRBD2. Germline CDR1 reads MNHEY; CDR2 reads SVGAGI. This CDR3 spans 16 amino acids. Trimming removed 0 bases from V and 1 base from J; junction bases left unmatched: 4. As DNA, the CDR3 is TGTGCCAGCAGTTACTCGAGCGCGGGAGGGTCCTACGAGCAGTACTTC. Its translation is CASSYSSAGGSYEQYF.

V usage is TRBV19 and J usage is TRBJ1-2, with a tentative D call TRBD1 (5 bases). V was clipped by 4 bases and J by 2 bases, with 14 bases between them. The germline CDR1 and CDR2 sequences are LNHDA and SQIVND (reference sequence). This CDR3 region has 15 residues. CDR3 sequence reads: CASSSRGSSNYGYTF. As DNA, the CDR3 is TGTGCCAGTAGTAGTCGGGGGTCGTCCAACTATGGCTACACCTTC.

CDR3 in DNA: TGTGCCAGTAGACCGGGAGGGGAGACCCCCTACAATGAGCAGTTCTTC. Translating it yields CASRPGGETPYNEQFF. The chain employs TRBV19 and TRBJ2-1, with TRBD2 matching over 8 bases. Germline V gene data show CDR1 as LNHDA and CDR2 as SQIVND (reference sequence). The CDR3 contains 16 residues. J gave up 2 bases and V 6 bases, and 9 bases lay outside the gene matches.

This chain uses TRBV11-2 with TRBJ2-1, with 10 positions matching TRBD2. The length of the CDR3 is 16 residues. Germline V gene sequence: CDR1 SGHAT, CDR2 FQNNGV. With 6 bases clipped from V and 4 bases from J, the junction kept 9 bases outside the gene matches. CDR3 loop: CASSWTSGDLYNEQFF. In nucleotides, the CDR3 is TGTGCCAGCAGTTGGACTAGCGGAGACCTTTACAATGAGCAGTTCTTC.